The rows below give T cell receptor beta chains drawn from one sample of a study of cytomegalovirus exposure and HLA in healthy donors. The method was immunoSEQ multiplex PCR; TCRdb's version includes in-frame clones alone and lacks a portion of them. The sample has 55,000 to 80,000 clones, about four fifths seen once; the top ten hold 1.9%. Sequenced material: PBMCs. Receptors were obtained from a man aged 18 to 29 in good health and CMV-seronegative. CDR3s include the opening cysteine and the closing phenylalanine or tryptophan. D genes are given only for firm matches. The listing skips clone size in some rows; elsewhere it reads once, few, many or a size class.

V gene,J gene,clone size,D gene,CDR3 DNA,CDR3 protein
TRBV6-4,TRBJ2-1,-,TRBD2,TGTGCCAGCAGTGAAAGCGGGAGGGCCAATGAGCAGTTCTTC,CASSESGRANEQFF
TRBV4-1,TRBJ1-5,-,TRBD1,TGCGCCAGCAGCCTAGGGACAGCCAATCAGCCCCAGCATTTT,CASSLGTANQPQHF
TRBV30,TRBJ2-4,-,TRBD1,TGTGCCTGGAGTGAGACAGGGGGATGGGACATTCAGTACTTC,CAWSETGGWDIQYF
TRBV5-6,TRBJ1-5,few,-,TGTGCCAGCAGCTCCGGAGGGATTCAGCCCCAGCATTTT,CASSSGGIQPQHF
TRBV7-9,TRBJ2-7,-,TRBD2,TGTGCCAGCAGCACCCGGACTAGCGGGGTTTCCTACGAGCAGTACTTC,CASSTRTSGVSYEQYF
TRBV5-6,TRBJ1-6,-,-,TGTGCCAGCAGCGATGGACCCAGGGCCCTCCACTTT,CASSDGPRALHF
TRBV28,TRBJ1-3,-,-,TGTGCCACCCAGGGAATGCCATCTGGAAACACCATATATTTT,CATQGMPSGNTIYF
TRBV9,TRBJ2-1,few,TRBD2,TGTGCCAGCGCCCTTGCGGGAGGTTACAATGAGCAGTTCTTC,CASALAGGYNEQFF
TRBV30,TRBJ2-5,-,-,TGTGCCTGGAGTCCCCAGGGTTCCTGGACCCAGTACTTC,CAWSPQGSWTQYF
TRBV19,TRBJ1-1,few,-,TGTGCCAGTACCCCGGGGAGCCCGAACACTGAAGCTTTCTTT,CASTPGSPNTEAFF
TRBV6-6,TRBJ2-7,-,TRBD2,TGTGCCAGCAGTTCGAGAAGCGGGGGGGAGGACGAGCAGTACTTC,CASSSRSGGEDEQYF
TRBV5-4,TRBJ1-2,-,-,TGTGCCAGCAGCTTGGGGGCAGGGGCGGATGGCTACACCTTC,CASSLGAGADGYTF
TRBV19,TRBJ2-1,-,TRBD2,TGTGCCAGTAGTCCAAGGGGTACTAGCGCTTACAATGAGCAGTTCTTC,CASSPRGTSAYNEQFF
TRBV4-3,TRBJ2-3,-,TRBD2,TGCGCCAGCAGCCTTAGCGGGGGACGCACAGATACGCAGTATTTT,CASSLSGGRTDTQYF
TRBV10-3,TRBJ2-5,-,TRBD1,TGTGCCATCAGTGACGGGACAGGCGGAGAGACCCAGTACTTC,CAISDGTGGETQYF
TRBV19,TRBJ1-6,-,TRBD1,TGTGCCAGTAGTAAGAACAGGGGGCGCGCGCATTCACCCCTCCACTTT,CASSKNRGRAHSPLHF
TRBV6-5,TRBJ2-7,-,-,TGTGCCAGCAGTTACAGGGGCCCCTACGAGCAGTACTTC,CASSYRGPYEQYF
TRBV19,TRBJ1-5,-,-,TGTGCCGGGGGCTGGAGCAATCAGCCCCAGCATTTT,CAGGWSNQPQHF
TRBV15,TRBJ2-1,-,TRBD2,TGTGCCACCGGGTTGACTAGCGGTACCTACAATGAGCAGTTCTTC,CATGLTSGTYNEQFF
TRBV28,TRBJ1-2,-,-,TGTGCCACCCGCGGGGAACAGCCCTATGGCTACACCTTC,CATRGEQPYGYTF
TRBV15,TRBJ1-2,-,-,TGTGCCACCAGCAGAGACAGGGGAATAAACTATGGCTACACCTTC,CATSRDRGINYGYTF
TRBV19,TRBJ1-2,few,TRBD1,TGTGCCACCTCAGGGGGAGGTAACTATGGCTACACCTTC,CATSGGGNYGYTF
TRBV19,TRBJ1-2,-,-,TGTGCCAGTAGTCCAAGGGGCAGAACTAACTATGGCTACACCTTC,CASSPRGRTNYGYTF
TRBV5-1,TRBJ2-2,-,TRBD2,TGCGCCAGCAGCGCCTTACTGACTAGCGGGAGCACCGGGGAGCTGTTTTTT,CASSALLTSGSTGELFF
TRBV9,TRBJ2-2,-,TRBD1,TGTGCCAGCAGCCAAGGACAGGGGAACTCCGGGGAGCTGTTTTTT,CASSQGQGNSGELFF
TRBV7-2,TRBJ1-1,-,-,TGTGCCAGCAGCTTAGTTGCGCGTTCAGGATTGAACACTGAAGCTTTCTTT,CASSLVARSGLNTEAFF
TRBV27,TRBJ1-4,-,-,TGTGCCAGCAGTTTCGGGGGGAATAGGGCTAATGAAAAACTGTTTTTT,CASSFGGNRANEKLFF
TRBV29-1,TRBJ2-3,-,TRBD2,TGCAGCGCCGGGTTAGCGGGGTTACAGTATTTT,CSAGLAGLQYF
TRBV28,TRBJ2-7,-,TRBD2,TGTGCCGGTTATCCCCAAATTGGACTAGCGGGGAACGAGCAGTACTTC,CAGYPQIGLAGNEQYF
TRBV28,TRBJ2-7,few,TRBD2,TGTGCCAGCAGTTTCGGGCTAGCGGGACTTACCTACGAGCAGTACTTC,CASSFGLAGLTYEQYF
TRBV7-6,TRBJ1-1,-,TRBD1,TGTGCTGTGGGGACAGTAAACACTGAAGCTTTCTTT,CAVGTVNTEAFF
TRBV2,TRBJ2-3,-,-,TGTGCCAGCAGTCTGACAGATACGCAGTATTTT,CASSLTDTQYF
TRBV29-1,TRBJ1-5,-,-,TGCAGCGTTGCCTCCGGGACACCGACTGATCAGCCCCAGCATTTT,CSVASGTPTDQPQHF
TRBV6-4,TRBJ1-2,-,-,TGTGCCAGCAGTGACTTTCAGGGGACCTTC,CASSDFQGTF
TRBV6-6,TRBJ1-2,few,-,TGTGCCAGCAGTTCCCCCCGAGCGGGATCGTTAACAGGCTACACCTTC,CASSSPRAGSLTGYTF
TRBV6-5,TRBJ1-5,-,-,TGTGCCAGCAGTTACGACGGGGTCGGGGACAATCAGCCCCAGCATTTT,CASSYDGVGDNQPQHF
TRBV19,TRBJ1-5,-,TRBD1,TGTGCCAGTTCACCACAGGGGGCGTTTCAGCCCCAGCATTTT,CASSPQGAFQPQHF
TRBV19,TRBJ2-7,-,-,TGTGCCAGTAGTATGGTAGGGCAGGGGAGCTACGAGCAGTACTTC,CASSMVGQGSYEQYF
TRBV28,TRBJ2-2,-,-,TGTGCCAGCAGTGCCCCTGCAGGGAACACCGGGGAGCTGTTTTTT,CASSAPAGNTGELFF
TRBV28,TRBJ1-2,-,TRBD1,TGTGCCTGCGAAGGTAGGACAGGACGACGCTACACCTTC,CACEGRTGRRYTF
TRBV19,TRBJ2-2,-,TRBD1,TGTGCCAGTAGTATTTTAGCAGGGGGCGGGGAGCTGTTTTTT,CASSILAGGGELFF
TRBV6-5,TRBJ1-2,-,TRBD1,TGTGCCAGCAGTTTTCAGGGGGCGAAGGGCTACACCTTC,CASSFQGAKGYTF
TRBV10-3,TRBJ2-7,-,TRBD2,TGTGCCATCAGTGAGTCCCTAGCGGGAGGTTCGGGGGAGCAGTACTTC,CAISESLAGGSGEQYF
TRBV9,TRBJ2-1,-,TRBD1,TGTGCTAGCAGCGTAGGCCCTGGGACAGGGTTAAATGAGCAGTTCTTC,CASSVGPGTGLNEQFF
TRBV29-1,TRBJ1-2,-,TRBD1,TGCAGCGTTGATCAGAGGTTAGGGACAGCTAACTATGGCTACACCTTC,CSVDQRLGTANYGYTF
TRBV7-8,TRBJ2-7,-,TRBD1,TGTGCCAGCAGCTTAGTAAGTTCGACAGGGTGGCGCTACGAGCAGTACTTC,CASSLVSSTGWRYEQYF
TRBV6-5,TRBJ1-6,-,TRBD1,TGTGCCAGCAGCAGGGGGCAGTTAGGGAATTCACCCCTCCACTTT,CASSRGQLGNSPLHF
TRBV6-6,TRBJ2-7,-,-,TGTGCCAGCAGACCGCGGACTCACTCCTACGAGCAGTACTTC,CASRPRTHSYEQYF
TRBV7-2,TRBJ2-1,-,TRBD2,TGTGCCAGCAGCTTTAGCGGGGGTGAGCAGTTCTTC,CASSFSGGEQFF
TRBV6-6,TRBJ2-4,-,-,TGTGCCAGCAGTACAGGGTCCATTCAGTACTTC,CASSTGSIQYF
TRBV30,TRBJ1-1,-,-,TGTGCCTGGAGGCCCCGGGGTCTTCCGAACACTGAAGCTTTCTTT,CAWRPRGLPNTEAFF
TRBV5-4,TRBJ2-3,-,TRBD2,TGTGCCAGCAGCTCCACCTTACCCACTAGCGGAAGCACAGATACGCAGTATTTT,CASSSTLPTSGSTDTQYF
TRBV30,TRBJ1-4,-,-,TGTGCCTGGGCTCCCTGGCAACAGGGTAGGATCCCAACTAATGAAAAACTGTTTTTT,CAWAPWQQGRIPTNEKLFF
TRBV5-4,TRBJ1-2,-,TRBD1,TGTGCCAGCAGCTCCCCCGGGACAGGGGACCCAGCTAACTATGGCTACACCTTC,CASSSPGTGDPANYGYTF
TRBV5-6,TRBJ1-3,-,-,TGTGCCAGCAGCCTTACCGGACGTACAGGGACTGGAAACACCATATATTTT,CASSLTGRTGTGNTIYF